The 11 T cell receptor beta chains below all came from one sample that was sequenced in a study of T cells in Graves' hyperthyroidism and ophthalmopathy. From RNA transcripts, TCR beta CDR3 regions were amplified. Carried out on the TCR CDR3, a first-round RT-PCR used the HTBI primer set. MiXCR was run by TCRdb on the multiplex PCR reads, yielding one entry per CDR3 protein. This sample has approximately 610,000 distinct CDR3 sequences, with approximately 15% found just once. The sample was blood. These receptors were taken from a woman aged 18-29 years with Graves' hyperthyroidism.

This clonotype was recorded many times. The gene calls are TRBV18 and TRBJ2-7; 7 bases are shared with TRBD1. Germline CDR1 KGHSH, CDR2 LQKENI. V lost 2 bases and J lost 6; bases outside the gene matches: 4. The CDR3 covers 13 residues. The CDR3 loop reads CASSPNRDSEQYF. As DNA, the CDR3 is TGTGCCAGCTCACCAAACAGGGACAGCGAGCAGTACTTC.

This clonotype was recorded at least ten times. The chain joins TRBV19 to TRBJ1-1, with a tentative D call TRBD1 (6 bases). The CDR3 is 14 residues long. V was cut by 7 bases and J by 5 bases, with 17 bases left in between. The germline gives CDR1 LNHDA, CDR2 SQIVND (reference sequence). CDR3 protein: CASTLQGRRTEAFF. As DNA, the CDR3 is TGTGCCAGTACTCTACAGGGTAGGAGGACTGAAGCTTTCTTT. The whole variable domain, filled in from reference TRBV19 and TRBJ1-1, reads DGGITQSPKYLFRKEGQNVTLSCEQNLNHDAMYWYRQDPGQGLRLIYYSQIVNDFQKGDIAEGYSVSREKKESFPLTVTSAQKNPTAFYLCASTLQGRRTEAFFGQGTRLTVV.

The sample holds many counts of this clonotype. CDR3 residues: CASSEWDTPGLAGVAKNIQYF. CDR3 coding DNA: TGTGCCAGCAGTGAATGGGACACACCGGGACTAGCGGGAGTTGCCAAAAACATTCAGTACTTC. The chain employs TRBV2 and TRBJ2-4, with 14 nucleotides matching TRBD2. The CDR3 has 21 amino acids. Germline V gene lookup returns CDR1 SNHLY and CDR2 FYNNEI. Germline trimming cut 2 bases from V and 1 base from J; bases unmatched to any gene: 13.

The chain recombines TRBV7-9 with TRBJ2-7; D remains unclear. Germline V gives CDR1 SEHNR, CDR2 FQNEAQ (reference sequence). This CDR3 contains 14 residues. V dropped 2 bases and J dropped 2 bases, with 10 bases sitting between them. CDR3 region: CASSLNKQTYEQYF. CDR3 nucleotide sequence: TGTGCCAGCAGCTTAAATAAACAGACCTACGAGCAGTACTTC.

This clonotype has at least ten counts. The chain links TRBV3-1 to TRBJ1-1; D remains unclear. The CDR3 is made up of 12 amino acids. Per the germline V gene, CDR1 is LGHDT and CDR2 is YNNKEL (reference sequence). V shed 0 bases and J shed 5 bases, with 4 bases lying between them. As DNA, the CDR3 is TGTGCCAGCAGCCAAGAGGGAACTGAAGCTTTCTTT. Its translation: CASSQEGTEAFF.

This clonotype was detected only a few times. The chain employs TRBV7-8 and TRBJ2-4, with D possibly being TRBD1 (6 bases). CDR3 length: 15 amino acids. V was clipped by 5 bases and J by 4 bases, with 15 bases between them. Germline CDR1 SGHVS, CDR2 FQNEAQ. For the CDR3, the DNA is TGTGCCAGCAGCGGGCAGGGGCCGATAAAAAACATTCAGTACTTC. Translated: CASSGQGPIKNIQYF. Variable domain in full (rest from reference TRBV7-8 and TRBJ2-4): GAGVSQSPRYKVAKRGQDVALRCDPISGHVSLFWYQQALGQGPEFLTYFQNEAQLDKSGLPSDRFFAERPEGSVSTLKIQRTQQEDSAVYLCASSGQGPIKNIQYFGAGTRLSVL.

This clonotype was seen only a few times. This chain links TRBV7-8 with TRBJ2-1, with D perhaps TRBD1 or TRBD2 (5 bases each). This CDR3 comprises 14 residues. Looked up from germline, CDR1 is SGHVS and CDR2 is FQNEAQ. Trimming removed 5 bases at V and 4 bases at J, with 12 bases between. The CDR3 DNA is TGTGCCAGCAGCCCCGGGACGGATTACAATGAGCAGTTCTTC. Protein product: CASSPGTDYNEQFF.

Many counts were recorded for this clonotype. V usage is TRBV28 and J usage is TRBJ2-3; D gene ambiguous. Deletions cut 0 bases from V and 7 bases from J, with 8 bases between. Per germline, CDR1 MDHEN and CDR2 SYDVKM. The CDR3 extends over 13 amino acids. The CDR3 DNA sequence: TGTGCCAGCAGTTTATGGGGTGGGAATACGCAGTATTTT. Translated: CASSLWGGNTQYF.

This clonotype was counted ten times or more. The chain's CDR3 is CASSFLFGQGGETQYF. The CDR3 region has the DNA TGTGCCAGCAGCTTTCTGTTCGGACAGGGGGGCGAGACCCAGTACTTC. The V gene is TRBV7-9, the J gene TRBJ2-5; 10 bases agree with TRBD1. Germline CDR1 and CDR2: SEHNR and FQNEAQ (reference sequence). Unmatched junction bases numbered 9, after V lost 3 bases and J lost 5 bases. The CDR3 consists of 16 residues.

This clonotype was found a few times. This sequence joins TRBV18 and TRBJ1-4; no clear D gene. Germline V gives CDR1 KGHSH, CDR2 LQKENI. The CDR3 loop spans 14 amino acids. Between the trimmed V and J ends, which lost 3 bases and 7 bases, there was a span of 12 bases. CDR3 sequence (DNA): TGTGCCAGCTCACCCGACATTAAAAGTGAAAAACTGTTTTTT. Translation gives CASSPDIKSEKLFF.

There are many counts of this clonotype. This chain links TRBV6-1 with TRBJ2-1; no definite D call. The CDR3 covers 15 residues. Per the germline V gene, CDR1 is MNHNS and CDR2 is SASEGT. Trimming stripped 1 base from V and 7 bases from J, with 14 bases between. The CDR3 protein is CASSEGRSGTNEQFF. The CDR3 DNA reads TGTGCCAGCAGTGAAGGACGATCAGGAACAAATGAGCAGTTCTTC.